What follows are 24 T cell receptor beta chains derived from one specimen sequenced in a study of cytomegalovirus exposure and HLA in healthy donors. The PCR employed 60 Vbeta primers together with 13 Jbeta primers. The table came from immunoSEQ multiplex PCR; TCRdb's copy has only in-frame clones and leaves some out. The sample consists of about 200,000 clones, over 75% of them appearing once. The sequencing input was PBMCs. These receptors were obtained from a man between 18 and 35 years old in good health and CMV-seronegative.

The gene calls are TRBV28 and TRBJ2-3; 8 nucleotides align to TRBD1. The length of the CDR3 is 14 residues. CDR1 is MDHEN, CDR2 SYDVKM, per germline. Germline trimming cut 7 bases from V and 1 base from J; bases unmatched to any gene: 4. CDR3 in DNA: TGTGCCAGCAACTTCAGGGGGCGCACAGATACGCAGTATTTT. It specifies CASNFRGRTDTQYF.

J is TRBJ1-1 and V is TRBV6-5; weak D call: TRBD1 (6 bases). Trimming took 6 bases from V and 1 from J, leaving 15 bases between them. This CDR3 has 15 amino acids. Germline V gene data show CDR1 as MNHEY and CDR2 as SVGAGI. Written as DNA, the CDR3 is TGTGCCAGCAGCCTGACGGGACACTGGAACACTGAAGCTTTCTTT. This gives the protein CASSLTGHWNTEAFF.

The V gene is TRBV5-4, the J gene TRBJ2-5, with D tentatively TRBD2 (6 bases). Germline CDR1 is SGHNT and CDR2 is YYREEE (reference sequence). The CDR3 contains 16 residues. Deletions cut 5 bases from V and 5 bases from J, with 22 bases between. CDR3 in DNA: TGTGCCAGCAGTCCGACGGGACTCGCGGGTTGGGAGACCCAGTACTTC. Protein product: CASSPTGLAGWETQYF.

CDR3 region: CAWSVGGSYEQYF. The CDR3 DNA reads TGTGCCTGGAGTGTAGGGGGATCCTACGAGCAGTACTTC. The V and J genes are TRBV30 and TRBJ2-7; possibly TRBD1 for D (6 bases). CDR1 and CDR2 (germline): GTSNPN, SVGIG (reference sequence). V shed 0 bases and J shed 1 base, with 7 bases lying between them. This CDR3 is built from 13 residues. The complete variable domain, with remaining parts taken from reference TRBV30 and TRBJ2-7, reads SQTIHQWPATLVQPVGSPLSLECTVEGTSNPNLYWYRQAAGRGLQLLFYSVGIGQISSEVPQNLSASRPQDRQFILSSKKLLLSDSGFYLCAWSVGGSYEQYFGPGTRLTVT.

This sequence joins TRBV4-3 and TRBJ1-1; unclear D gene. Trimming removed 2 bases at V and 3 bases at J, with 16 bases between. The CDR3 spans 16 residues. The germline gives CDR1 LGHNA, CDR2 YSLEER. The CDR3 bases are TGCGCCAGCAGCCAACAGTATTCTGACGGAGACACTGAAGCTTTCTTT. This encodes CASSQQYSDGDTEAFF.

This clone qualifies as medium-sized. This chain uses TRBV5-6 with TRBJ2-2; TRBD1 is a possible D gene (6 bases). Trimming pared 8 bases from V and 7 bases from J, leaving 27 bases between. Germline-derived CDR1 and CDR2 are SGHDT and YYEEEE. CDR3 length: 17 residues. CDR3 in DNA: TGTGCCAGTACAGGGCCTCGTGGCGGTACAACGGGCGGGGAGCTGTTTTTT. This translates into CASTGPRGGTTGGELFF.

The chain couples TRBV28 to TRBJ1-3, with 8 bases fitting TRBD1. Germline V lookup: CDR1 MDHEN, CDR2 SYDVKM. The CDR3 is made up of 13 amino acids. Losses at the gene ends were 10 bases for V and 3 bases for J; bases not matched to a gene: 5. CDR3 amino acids: CATRTGGGNTIYF. In DNA, the CDR3 is TGTGCCACCCGAACAGGGGGTGGAAACACCATATATTTT.

Worth noting for this clone: In the same sample, other DNA sequences code for this CDR3. This chain connects TRBV5-1 to TRBJ2-2; TRBD1 agrees at 7 bases. Losses at the gene ends were 1 base for V and 6 bases for J; bases not matched to a gene: 9. The length of the CDR3 is 16 residues. Germline CDR1 reads SGHRS; CDR2 reads YFSETQ. CDR3 sequence reads: CASSLRQGFQAGELFF. In DNA form, the CDR3 reads TGCGCCAGCAGCTTGAGACAGGGATTCCAAGCCGGGGAGCTGTTTTTT. Looking up the rest from reference TRBV5-1 and TRBJ2-2 gives the full variable domain: KAGVTQTPRYLIKTRGQQVTLSCSPISGHRSVSWYQQTPGQGLQFLFEYFSETQRNKGNFPGRFSGRQFSNSRSEMNVSTLELGDSALYLCASSLRQGFQAGELFFGEGSRLTVL.

The chain couples TRBV4-2 to TRBJ2-1; TRBD1 matches 8 bases. CDR3 length: 16 residues. The germline V gene encodes CDR1 LGHNA and CDR2 YNFKEQ. The junction had 5 bases not matched to a gene; V was cut back by 4 bases and J by 0 bases. CDR3 nucleotides: TGTGCCAGCAGCCTACGGACAGGGAGCTCCTACAATGAGCAGTTCTTC. As protein: CASSLRTGSSYNEQFF.

The genes are TRBV19 and TRBJ1-5, with 7 bases aligning to TRBD1. Germline V gives CDR1 LNHDA, CDR2 SQIVND (reference sequence). CDR3 length: 17 residues. V lost 4 bases, J lost 0 bases, and 9 bases stayed unmatched. CDR3 DNA sequence: TGTGCCAGTAGTACAGGTCCGGGACAGTCTAGCAATCAGCCCCAGCATTTT. It is translated as CASSTGPGQSSNQPQHF.

Notes on this clone: Different DNA sequences within this sample yield the same CDR3. The CDR3 coding sequence is TGTGCCAGCAGCCAAACGGACATGCTCTCTGGAAACACCATATATTTT. It encodes CASSQTDMLSGNTIYF. The chain couples TRBV4-2 to TRBJ1-3; the D gene is possibly TRBD1 (5 bases). In germline, CDR1 is LGHNA, CDR2 YNFKEQ. The CDR3 runs to 16 residues. The V gene lost 2 bases and the J gene lost 0 bases, with 11 bases spanning the gap.

CDR3 sequence (DNA): TGTGCCAGCTCACGGACCGGGACAGGGCCCATTAACACCGGGGAGCTGTTTTTT. Protein sequence: CASSRTGTGPINTGELFF. The chain is built from TRBV18 and TRBJ2-2, with 9 bases identical to TRBD1. CDR1 and CDR2 (germline): KGHSH, LQKENI. The V segment lost 4 bases and the J segment 2 bases; nucleotides outside the gene matches: 11. The CDR3 covers 18 residues.

The chain uses TRBV9 and TRBJ2-7; 12 bases are a match to TRBD2. The CDR3 loop spans 16 amino acids. The trim removed 4 bases at V and 3 bases at J, leaving 8 bases unmatched. Germline loops: CDR1 SGDLS, CDR2 YYNGEE. The CDR3 coding sequence is TGTGCCAGCAGCCTCCTAGCGGGGGGGACCTTCTACGAGCAGTACTTC. It translates to CASSLLAGGTFYEQYF.

This CDR3 is CASSPAARLASPDTQYF. Written as DNA, the CDR3 is TGTGCCAGCAGCCCGGCGGCCCGACTAGCTTCTCCAGATACGCAGTATTTT. The chain combines TRBV2 with TRBJ2-3, with 7 bases lining up with TRBD2. J lost 4 bases, V lost 6 bases, and 16 bases had no gene match. Germline lookup yields CDR1 SNHLY and CDR2 FYNNEI. The CDR3 spans 17 residues.

V is TRBV2 and J is TRBJ2-7; 7 positions agree with TRBD1. Unmatched junction bases numbered 4, after V lost 3 bases and J lost 2 bases. Germline values: CDR1 SNHLY, CDR2 FYNNEI. The length of the CDR3 is 14 residues. DNA of the CDR3: TGTGCCAGCAGTGACTGGGACAGAGCCTACGAGCAGTACTTC. Its translation: CASSDWDRAYEQYF. Together with reference TRBV2 and TRBJ2-7, the CDR3 gives the full variable domain: EPEVTQTPSHQVTQMGQEVILRCVPISNHLYFYWYRQILGQKVEFLVSFYNNEISEKSEIFDDQFSVERPDGSNFTLKIRSTKLEDSAMYFCASSDWDRAYEQYFGPGTRLTVT.

V usage is TRBV19 and J usage is TRBJ2-2; TRBD2 matches 11 bases. CDR3 length: 14 residues. Looked up from germline, CDR1 is LNHDA and CDR2 is SQIVND (reference sequence). The trim removed 4 bases at V and 9 bases at J, leaving 4 bases unmatched. The CDR3 spells CASSNLAGGRELFF. In nucleotides, the CDR3 is TGTGCCAGTAGTAACCTAGCGGGAGGACGGGAGCTGTTTTTT.

CDR3 bases: TGTGCCAGCAGCGAAAATCAGGATACGCAGTATTTT. Translated: CASSENQDTQYF. The V gene is TRBV7-3, the J gene TRBJ2-3; D unclear. Germline loops: CDR1 SGHTA, CDR2 FQGTGA. The CDR3 consists of 12 residues. Trimming cost V 5 bases and J 6 bases, with 9 bases left between them.

The genes are TRBV5-1 and TRBJ1-4, with TRBD1 as a possible D gene (6 bases). Trimming took off 2 bases at V and 6 bases at J, with 14 bases between the two ends. The CDR3 loop spans 15 amino acids. Germline assignment: CDR1 SGHRS and CDR2 YFSETQ. CDR3 in DNA: TGCGCCAGCAGCTTCGTGGAGAAGGGGGATGAAAAACTGTTTTTT. As protein: CASSFVEKGDEKLFF.

The chain recombines TRBV30 with TRBJ1-2; 7 bases are shared with TRBD1. Germline lookup yields CDR1 GTSNPN and CDR2 SVGIG (reference sequence). V trimming: 4 bases; J trimming: 2 bases; junction bases outside the gene matches: 1. The CDR3 has 12 amino acids. The CDR3 sequence: CAWTTGNYGYTF. CDR3 DNA: TGTGCCTGGACGACAGGGAACTATGGCTACACCTTC.

The chain uses TRBV9 and TRBJ1-1, with 9 bases aligning to TRBD1. With V trimmed by 0 bases and J by 1 base, 7 bases remained unmatched. Germline V gene data show CDR1 as SGDLS and CDR2 as YYNGEE. CDR3 length equals 17 residues. The CDR3 sequence is CASSVGGTGWGNTEAFF. The CDR3 nucleotides read TGTGCCAGCAGCGTAGGGGGGACAGGGTGGGGGAACACTGAAGCTTTCTTT. Filled out from reference TRBV9 and TRBJ1-1, the complete variable domain reads DSGVTQTPKHLITATGQRVTLRCSPRSGDLSVYWYQQSLDQGLQFLIQYYNGEERAKGNILERFSAQQFPDLHSELNLSSLELGDSALYFCASSVGGTGWGNTEAFFGQGTRLTVV.

This chain connects TRBV10-3 to TRBJ2-1, with TRBD1 matching over 9 bases. The ends lost 6 bases at V and 2 bases at J; junction bases unmatched: 2. The germline gives CDR1 ENHRY, CDR2 SYGVKD. The CDR3 is 14 residues long. CDR3 in amino acids: CAIRGQGPYNEQFF. The DNA of the CDR3 is TGTGCCATCAGGGGACAGGGACCCTACAATGAGCAGTTCTTC.

The chain links TRBV7-8 to TRBJ2-2, with a possible D match to TRBD2 (5 bases). V gave up 1 base and J gave up 7 bases, with 13 bases separating them. From germline, CDR1 is SGHVS and CDR2 FQNEAQ. The CDR3 sequence is 15 residues long. The CDR3 sequence is CASSLEGRGFGELFF. The CDR3 nucleotides are TGTGCCAGCAGCTTAGAGGGCCGGGGTTTCGGGGAGCTGTTTTTT. The full variable domain, completed using reference TRBV7-8 and TRBJ2-2, is GAGVSQSPRYKVAKRGQDVALRCDPISGHVSLFWYQQALGQGPEFLTYFQNEAQLDKSGLPSDRFFAERPEGSVSTLKIQRTQQEDSAVYLCASSLEGRGFGELFFGEGSRLTVL.

The chain combines TRBV7-9 with TRBJ2-5; 11 nucleotides line up with TRBD2. V was clipped by 5 bases and J by 5 bases; unmatched bases: 7. Per the germline V gene, CDR1 is SEHNR and CDR2 is FQNEAQ (reference sequence). The CDR3 loop spans 15 amino acids. The CDR3 loop reads CASSPTSGIGETQYF. CDR3 sequence (DNA): TGTGCCAGCAGCCCGACTAGCGGGATCGGGGAGACCCAGTACTTC. The full variable domain, in which reference TRBV7-9 and TRBJ2-5 provide the parts outside the CDR3, is DTGVSQNPRHKITKRGQNVTFRCDPISEHNRLYWYRQTLGQGPEFLTYFQNEAQLEKSRLLSDRFSAERPKGSFSTLEIQRTEQGDSAMYLCASSPTSGIGETQYFGPGTRLLVL.

The rearrangement joins TRBV28 to TRBJ1-5; D gene uncertain. Trimming took 7 bases from V and 5 from J, leaving 9 bases between them. The CDR3 extends over 12 amino acids. CDR1 is MDHEN, CDR2 SYDVKM, per germline. For the CDR3, the DNA is TGTGCCAGCACCGTACCGGATCAGCCCCAGCATTTT. Amino acids: CASTVPDQPQHF.